This T cell receptor beta chain was profiled in a study of cytomegalovirus exposure and HLA in healthy donors. Findings and caveats of the study: The authors assumed roughly uniform sequencing depth across donors for presence/absence analyses.

Note on this clone: No antigen is known for it.

PCR used 60 Vbeta primers and 13 Jbeta primers. Generated by immunoSEQ multiplex PCR, the TCRdb table keeps only in-frame clones and is missing some. The data contain about 160,000 clones, 80% of them singletons. CDR1 and CDR2 (germline): MNHEY, SMNVEV (reference sequence). Trimming at V came to 2 bases and at J to 7 bases, leaving 5 bases not matched to a gene. The CDR3 length is 17 residues. This TCR came from a man between 18 and 29 years old in good health and CMV-seropositive. Sequenced input: PBMCs. This chain links TRBV27 with TRBJ2-2; TRBD2 matches at 15 bases. CDR3 sequence reads: CASSLPGTSGGYGELFF. The CDR3 DNA reads TGTGCCAGCAGTTTACCCGGGACTAGCGGGGGGTACGGGGAGCTGTTTTTT.